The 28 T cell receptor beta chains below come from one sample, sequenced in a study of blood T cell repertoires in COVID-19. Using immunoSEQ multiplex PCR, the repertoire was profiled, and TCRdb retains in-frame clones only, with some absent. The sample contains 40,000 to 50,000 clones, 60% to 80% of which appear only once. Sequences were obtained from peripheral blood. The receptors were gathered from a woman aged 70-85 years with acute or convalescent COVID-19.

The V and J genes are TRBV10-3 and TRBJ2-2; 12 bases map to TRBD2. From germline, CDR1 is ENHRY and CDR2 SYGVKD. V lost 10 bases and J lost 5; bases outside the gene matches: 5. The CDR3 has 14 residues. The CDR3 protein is CASASGGATGELFF. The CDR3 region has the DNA TGTGCCAGTGCTAGCGGGGGGGCAACCGGGGAGCTGTTTTTT.

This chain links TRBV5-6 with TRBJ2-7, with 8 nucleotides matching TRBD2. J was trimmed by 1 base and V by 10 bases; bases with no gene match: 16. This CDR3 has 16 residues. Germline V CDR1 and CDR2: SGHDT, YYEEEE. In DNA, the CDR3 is TGTGCCTCCCAGCGGGAGAGTAAGTTTTCGTCCTACGAGCAGTACTTC. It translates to CASQRESKFSSYEQYF. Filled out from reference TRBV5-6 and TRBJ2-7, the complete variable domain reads DAGVTQSPTHLIKTRGQQVTLRCSPKSGHDTVSWYQQALGQGPQFIFQYYEEEERQRGNFPDRFSGHQFPNYSSELNVNALLLGDSALYLCASQRESKFSSYEQYFGPGTRLTVT.

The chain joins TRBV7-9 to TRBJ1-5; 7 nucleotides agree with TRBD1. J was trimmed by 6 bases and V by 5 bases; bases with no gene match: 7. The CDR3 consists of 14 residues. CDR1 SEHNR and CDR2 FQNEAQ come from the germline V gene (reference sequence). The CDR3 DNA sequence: TGTGCCAGCAGCAGACAGGGTGTTGCTCAGCCCCAGCATTTT. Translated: CASSRQGVAQPQHF.

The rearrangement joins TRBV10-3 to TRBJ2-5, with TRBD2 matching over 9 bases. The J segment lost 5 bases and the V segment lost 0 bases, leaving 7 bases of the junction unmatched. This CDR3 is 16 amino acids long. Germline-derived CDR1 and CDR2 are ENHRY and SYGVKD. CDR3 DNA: TGTGCCATCAGTGAGTCGGAGCGGGGGGCTCGGGAGACCCAGTACTTC. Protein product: CAISESERGARETQYF.

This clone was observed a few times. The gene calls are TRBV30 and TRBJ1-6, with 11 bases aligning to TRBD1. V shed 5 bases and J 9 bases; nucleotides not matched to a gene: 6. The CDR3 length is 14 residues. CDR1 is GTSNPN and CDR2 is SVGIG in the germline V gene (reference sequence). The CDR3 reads CAWQDRGRTSPLHF. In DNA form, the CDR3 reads TGTGCCTGGCAGGACAGGGGGCGAACTTCACCCCTCCACTTT. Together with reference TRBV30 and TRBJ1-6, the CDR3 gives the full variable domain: SQTIHQWPATLVQPVGSPLSLECTVEGTSNPNLYWYRQAAGRGLQLLFYSVGIGQISSEVPQNLSASRPQDRQFILSSKKLLLSDSGFYLCAWQDRGRTSPLHFGNGTRLTVT.

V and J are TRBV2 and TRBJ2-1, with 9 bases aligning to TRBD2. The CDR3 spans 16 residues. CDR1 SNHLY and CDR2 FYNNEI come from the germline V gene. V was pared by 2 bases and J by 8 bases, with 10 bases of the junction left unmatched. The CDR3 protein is CASSEPLSGGGDEQFF. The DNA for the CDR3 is TGTGCCAGCAGTGAACCCCTTAGCGGGGGCGGGGATGAGCAGTTCTTC.

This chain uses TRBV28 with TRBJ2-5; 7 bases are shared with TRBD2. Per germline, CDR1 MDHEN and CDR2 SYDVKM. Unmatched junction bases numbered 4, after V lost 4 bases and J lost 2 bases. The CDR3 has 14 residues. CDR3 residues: CASSYASGQETQYF. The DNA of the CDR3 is TGTGCCAGCAGTTATGCTAGCGGACAAGAGACCCAGTACTTC.

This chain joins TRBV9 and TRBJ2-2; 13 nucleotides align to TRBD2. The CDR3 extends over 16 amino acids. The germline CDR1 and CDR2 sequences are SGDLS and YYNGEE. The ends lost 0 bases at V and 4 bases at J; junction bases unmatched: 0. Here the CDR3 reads CASSVGTSGSTGELFF. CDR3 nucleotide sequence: TGTGCCAGCAGCGTAGGGACTAGCGGGAGCACCGGGGAGCTGTTTTTT. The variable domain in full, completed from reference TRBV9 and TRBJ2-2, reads DSGVTQTPKHLITATGQRVTLRCSPRSGDLSVYWYQQSLDQGLQFLIQYYNGEERAKGNILERFSAQQFPDLHSELNLSSLELGDSALYFCASSVGTSGSTGELFFGEGSRLTVL.

This chain's CDR3 is CSVGPDRNIQYF. The CDR3 nucleotides read TGCAGCGTTGGGCCGGACAGGAACATTCAGTACTTC. The chain carries TRBV29-1 and TRBJ2-4; TRBD1 matches 7 bases. Trimming removed 4 bases from V and 7 bases from J; junction bases left unmatched: 4. The CDR3 is 12 residues long. The V gene's germline CDR1 is SQVTM and CDR2 ANQGSEA.

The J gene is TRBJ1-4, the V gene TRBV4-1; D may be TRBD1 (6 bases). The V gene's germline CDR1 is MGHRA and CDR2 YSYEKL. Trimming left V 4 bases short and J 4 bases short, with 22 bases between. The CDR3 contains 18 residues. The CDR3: CASSLLPGQIFLNEKLFF. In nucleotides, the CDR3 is TGCGCCAGCAGCCTCCTCCCGGGACAAATCTTTCTTAATGAAAAACTGTTTTTT.

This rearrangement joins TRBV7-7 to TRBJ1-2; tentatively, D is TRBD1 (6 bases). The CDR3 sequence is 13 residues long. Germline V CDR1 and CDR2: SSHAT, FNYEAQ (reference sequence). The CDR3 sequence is CASGPGANYGYTF. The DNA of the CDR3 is TGTGCTAGCGGACCAGGGGCAAACTATGGCTACACCTTC.

CDR3 sequence (DNA): TGTGCCAGCAGACCAACCCTCGCAGGGGTCGGGGCTTTCTTT. Translated: CASRPTLAGVGAFF. The chain links TRBV28 to TRBJ1-1; the D gene is possibly TRBD1 (6 bases). Germline V gene lookup returns CDR1 MDHEN and CDR2 SYDVKM. There are 14 residues in the CDR3. Trimming pared 6 bases from V and 11 bases from J, leaving 22 bases between.

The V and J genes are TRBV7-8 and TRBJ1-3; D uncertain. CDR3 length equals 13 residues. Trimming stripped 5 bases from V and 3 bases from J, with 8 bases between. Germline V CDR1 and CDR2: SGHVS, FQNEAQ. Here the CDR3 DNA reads TGTGCCAGCAGCGAGCGGCGTGGAAACACCATATATTTT. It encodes CASSERRGNTIYF.

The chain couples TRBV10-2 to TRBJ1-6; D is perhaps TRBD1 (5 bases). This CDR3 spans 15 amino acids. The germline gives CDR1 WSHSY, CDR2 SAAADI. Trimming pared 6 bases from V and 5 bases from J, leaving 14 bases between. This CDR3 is CASRTMGRDNSPLHF. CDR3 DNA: TGCGCCAGCAGGACCATGGGCAGGGATAATTCACCCCTCCACTTT.

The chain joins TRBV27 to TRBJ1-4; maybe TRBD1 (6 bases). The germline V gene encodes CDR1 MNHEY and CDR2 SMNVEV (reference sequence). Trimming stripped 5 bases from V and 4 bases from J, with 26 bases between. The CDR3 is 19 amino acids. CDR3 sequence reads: CASSRTRGTSQLINEKLFF. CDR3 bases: TGTGCCAGCAGTCGTACCAGGGGAACAAGCCAACTAATTAATGAAAAACTGTTTTTT.

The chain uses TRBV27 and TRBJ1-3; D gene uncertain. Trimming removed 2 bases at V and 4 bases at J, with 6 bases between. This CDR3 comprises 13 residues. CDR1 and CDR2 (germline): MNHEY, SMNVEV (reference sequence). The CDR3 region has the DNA TGTGCCAGCAGTTTAAGGGAGGGAAACACCATATATTTT. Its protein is CASSLREGNTIYF.

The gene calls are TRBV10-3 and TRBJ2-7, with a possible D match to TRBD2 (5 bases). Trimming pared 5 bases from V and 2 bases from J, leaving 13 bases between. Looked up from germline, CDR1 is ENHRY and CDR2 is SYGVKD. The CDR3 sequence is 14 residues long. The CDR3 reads CAISRVRDTYEQYF. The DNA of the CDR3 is TGTGCCATCAGTAGGGTACGGGATACCTACGAGCAGTACTTC.

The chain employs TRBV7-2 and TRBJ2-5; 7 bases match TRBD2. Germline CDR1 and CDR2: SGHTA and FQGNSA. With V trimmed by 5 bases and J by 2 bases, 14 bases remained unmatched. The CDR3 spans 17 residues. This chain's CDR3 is CASSHLGRGTVQETQYF. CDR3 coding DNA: TGTGCCAGCAGCCACCTTGGGCGGGGGACGGTTCAAGAGACCCAGTACTTC. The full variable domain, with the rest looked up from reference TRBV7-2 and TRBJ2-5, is GAGVSQSPSNKVTEKGKDVELRCDPISGHTALYWYRQSLGQGLEFLIYFQGNSAPDKSGLPSDRFSAERTGGSVSTLTIQRTQQEDSAVYLCASSHLGRGTVQETQYFGPGTRLLVL.

The CDR3 bases are TGTGCCAGCAGCGAAAAGGGGTGGGCAGGGCCGTACCAAGAGACCCAGTACTTC. Its translation is CASSEKGWAGPYQETQYF. The chain joins TRBV7-3 to TRBJ2-5, with a weak D call TRBD1 (5 bases). Trimming took off 5 bases at V and 0 bases at J, with 22 bases between the two ends. In germline, CDR1 is SGHTA, CDR2 FQGTGA. This CDR3 comprises 18 residues.

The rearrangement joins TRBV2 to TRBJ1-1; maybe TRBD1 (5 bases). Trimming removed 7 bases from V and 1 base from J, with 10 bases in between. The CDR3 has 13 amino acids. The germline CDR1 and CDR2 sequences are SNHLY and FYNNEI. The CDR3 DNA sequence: TGTGCCAGCACTCCGGACACGAACACTGAAGCTTTCTTT. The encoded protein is CASTPDTNTEAFF.

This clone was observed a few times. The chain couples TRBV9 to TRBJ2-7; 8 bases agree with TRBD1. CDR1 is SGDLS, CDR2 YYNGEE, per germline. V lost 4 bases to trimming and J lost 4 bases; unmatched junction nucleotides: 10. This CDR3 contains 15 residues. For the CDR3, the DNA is TGTGCCAGCAGCCCTAACCCGGGACAGGCTTACGAGCAGTACTTC. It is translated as CASSPNPGQAYEQYF. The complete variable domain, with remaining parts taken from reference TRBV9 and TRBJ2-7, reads DSGVTQTPKHLITATGQRVTLRCSPRSGDLSVYWYQQSLDQGLQFLIQYYNGEERAKGNILERFSAQQFPDLHSELNLSSLELGDSALYFCASSPNPGQAYEQYFGPGTRLTVT.

The CDR3 DNA sequence: TGTGCCACCAGCAGCGTTCCACGGGAAGAGACCCAGTACTTC. Its protein product is CATSSVPREETQYF. This chain uses TRBV15 with TRBJ2-5; no reliable D call. Per germline, CDR1 LNHNV and CDR2 YYDKDF (reference sequence). Trimming took 3 bases from V and 3 from J, leaving 11 bases between them. This CDR3 is built from 14 residues.

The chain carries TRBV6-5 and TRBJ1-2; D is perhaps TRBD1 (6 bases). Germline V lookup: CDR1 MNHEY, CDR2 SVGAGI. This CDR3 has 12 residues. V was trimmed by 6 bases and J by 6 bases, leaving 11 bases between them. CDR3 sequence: CASSPQGNGYTF. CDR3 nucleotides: TGTGCCAGCAGCCCACAGGGTAATGGCTACACCTTC.

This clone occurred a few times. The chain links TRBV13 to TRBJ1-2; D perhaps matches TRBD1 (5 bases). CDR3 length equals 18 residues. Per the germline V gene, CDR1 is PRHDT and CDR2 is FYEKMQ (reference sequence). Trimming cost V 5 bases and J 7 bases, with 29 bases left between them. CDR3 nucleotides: TGTGCCAGCAGCGTAAGAAATCGACAGCGAACCGCCGTAGGTGGCTACACCTTC. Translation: CASSVRNRQRTAVGGYTF. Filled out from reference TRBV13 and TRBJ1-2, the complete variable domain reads AAGVIQSPRHLIKEKRETATLKCYPIPRHDTVYWYQQGPGQDPQFLISFYEKMQSDKGSIPDRFSAQQFSDYHSELNMSSLELGDSALYFCASSVRNRQRTAVGGYTFGSGTRLTVV.

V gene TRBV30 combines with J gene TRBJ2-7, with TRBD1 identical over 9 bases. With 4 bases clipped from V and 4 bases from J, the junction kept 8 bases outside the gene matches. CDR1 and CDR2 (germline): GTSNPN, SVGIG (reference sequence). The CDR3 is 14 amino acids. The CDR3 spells CAWTKTGGIYEQYF. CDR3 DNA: TGTGCCTGGACCAAAACAGGGGGCATATACGAGCAGTACTTC. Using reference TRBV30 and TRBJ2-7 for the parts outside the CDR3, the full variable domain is SQTIHQWPATLVQPVGSPLSLECTVEGTSNPNLYWYRQAAGRGLQLLFYSVGIGQISSEVPQNLSASRPQDRQFILSSKKLLLSDSGFYLCAWTKTGGIYEQYFGPGTRLTVT.

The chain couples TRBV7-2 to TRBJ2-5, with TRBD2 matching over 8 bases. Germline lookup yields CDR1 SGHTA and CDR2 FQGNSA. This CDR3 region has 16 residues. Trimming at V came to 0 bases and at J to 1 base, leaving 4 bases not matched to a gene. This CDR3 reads CASSLASGGTQETQYF. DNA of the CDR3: TGTGCCAGCAGCTTAGCAAGCGGGGGAACCCAAGAGACCCAGTACTTC. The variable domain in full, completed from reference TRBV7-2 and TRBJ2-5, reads GAGVSQSPSNKVTEKGKDVELRCDPISGHTALYWYRQSLGQGLEFLIYFQGNSAPDKSGLPSDRFSAERTGGSVSTLTIQRTQQEDSAVYLCASSLASGGTQETQYFGPGTRLLVL.

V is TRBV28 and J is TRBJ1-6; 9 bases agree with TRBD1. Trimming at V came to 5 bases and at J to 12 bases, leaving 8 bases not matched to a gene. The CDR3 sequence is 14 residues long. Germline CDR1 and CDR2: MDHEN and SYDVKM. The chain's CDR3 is CASSPTGGAKPLHF. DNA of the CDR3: TGTGCCAGCAGTCCCACAGGGGGCGCGAAACCCCTCCACTTT.

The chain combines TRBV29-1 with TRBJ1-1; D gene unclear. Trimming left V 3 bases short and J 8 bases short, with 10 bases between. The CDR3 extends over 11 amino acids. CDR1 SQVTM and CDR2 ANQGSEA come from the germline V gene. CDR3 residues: CSVEHGYEAFF. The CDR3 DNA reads TGCAGCGTTGAGCACGGGTACGAAGCTTTCTTT.